A single sample gave rise to the 25 T cell receptor beta chains below, sequenced in a study of blood T cell repertoires in COVID-19. Produced via immunoSEQ multiplex PCR; TCRdb's table is partial and in-frame only. The profile covers around 12,000 clones, with 80% to 90% appearing a single time and less than 35% taken by the ten largest. Sequenced: peripheral blood. Receptor source: a human donor in a cohort sampled during active COVID-19.

The rearrangement uses TRBV7-9 and TRBJ2-1, with 12 bases lining up with TRBD2. Germline V CDR1 and CDR2: SEHNR, FQNEAQ (reference sequence). The CDR3 spans 14 residues. Trimming cost V 5 bases and J 14 bases; bases outside gene matches: 10. CDR3 region: CASSQTSGGSKEFF. As DNA, the CDR3 is TGTGCCAGCAGCCAGACTAGCGGGGGTTCTAAGGAGTTCTTC.

This chain links TRBV16 with TRBJ2-2; possibly TRBD2 for D (5 bases). The V gene lost 6 bases and the J gene lost 1 base, with 9 bases spanning the gap. Germline CDR1 is KGHSY and CDR2 is FQNENV. The CDR3 runs to 14 residues. This CDR3 reads CASREAGNTGELFF. CDR3 DNA: TGTGCCAGCAGGGAGGCGGGGAACACCGGGGAGCTGTTTTTT.

V gene TRBV4-1 combines with J gene TRBJ2-3, with D hard to call. From germline, CDR1 is MGHRA and CDR2 YSYEKL. CDR3 length equals 12 residues. V lost 4 bases to trimming and J lost 3 bases, with 5 bases between them. CDR3 region: CASSPRTDTQYF. CDR3 nucleotides: TGCGCCAGCAGCCCCAGGACAGATACGCAGTATTTT.

This clone appeared a single time. The gene calls are TRBV7-2 and TRBJ2-7, with 15 bases matching TRBD2. In germline, CDR1 is SGHTA, CDR2 FQGNSA. CDR3 length: 17 amino acids. The ends lost 0 bases at V and 3 bases at J; junction bases unmatched: 3. CDR3 sequence: CASSLARTSGRGYEQYF. The CDR3 DNA reads as TGTGCCAGCAGCTTAGCACGGACTAGCGGGAGGGGCTACGAGCAGTACTTC.

CDR3 sequence reads: CASSIRGSGAFF. The CDR3 nucleotides read TGTGCCAGTAGTATCAGGGGTTCTGGGGCTTTCTTT. V and J are TRBV19 and TRBJ1-1; tentative D call: TRBD1 (6 bases). Germline CDR1 is LNHDA and CDR2 is SQIVND (reference sequence). The CDR3 sequence is 12 residues long. The germline V and J ends were trimmed by 3 bases and 11 bases, with 13 bases remaining between them.

This chain connects TRBV7-2 to TRBJ2-3; D remains unclear. Germline assignment: CDR1 SGHTA and CDR2 FQGNSA. V lost 5 bases, J lost 2 bases, and 5 bases lay in between. This CDR3 contains 12 residues. Here the CDR3 reads CASSPSTDTQYF. CDR3 nucleotides: TGTGCCAGCAGCCCTTCCACAGATACGCAGTATTTT.

V usage is TRBV27 and J usage is TRBJ2-3, with 11 bases aligning to TRBD2. V shed 2 bases and J 4 bases; nucleotides not matched to a gene: 5. CDR3 length equals 16 residues. CDR1 is MNHEY, CDR2 SMNVEV, per germline (reference sequence). The CDR3 DNA reads as TGTGCCAGCAGTTTAATTCTAGCGGGGGGTGCAGATACGCAGTATTTT. This codes for CASSLILAGGADTQYF.

This chain uses TRBV4-2 with TRBJ2-3; D remains ambiguous. This CDR3 is built from 13 residues. The V and J ends lost 10 bases and 2 bases respectively, with 13 bases between them. Germline CDR1 LGHNA, CDR2 YNFKEQ. The CDR3 sequence: CATHVANTDTQYF. The CDR3 DNA sequence: TGTGCCACCCACGTCGCTAACACAGATACGCAGTATTTT.

The rearrangement uses TRBV10-1 and TRBJ2-3, with a weak D call TRBD2 (6 bases). Trimming shortened V by 0 bases and J by 2 bases, and 12 bases separated the two germline ends. The CDR3 totals 16 residues. Germline V gene lookup returns CDR1 WNHNN and CDR2 SYGVQD (reference sequence). Here the CDR3 reads CASSESLAEYTDTQYF. The CDR3 DNA sequence: TGCGCCAGCAGTGAGTCGTTAGCGGAGTACACAGATACGCAGTATTTT.

The chain links TRBV4-2 to TRBJ2-7, with 7 nucleotides matching TRBD2. This CDR3 is 14 amino acids long. Germline V CDR1 and CDR2: LGHNA, YNFKEQ. V lost 4 bases, J lost 0 bases, and 3 bases stayed unmatched. The CDR3 here is CASSRERGSYEQYF. The DNA for the CDR3 is TGTGCCAGCAGCCGCGAGCGGGGCTCCTACGAGCAGTACTTC.

V usage is TRBV18 and J usage is TRBJ1-1, with TRBD1 identical over 8 bases. The CDR3 loop spans 17 amino acids. The trim removed 4 bases at V and 4 bases at J, leaving 14 bases unmatched. Germline V gene sequence: CDR1 KGHSH, CDR2 LQKENI. CDR3 protein: CASSRTGGGEIGTEAFF. CDR3 in DNA: TGTGCCAGCTCACGAACAGGGGGTGGGGAGATCGGCACTGAAGCTTTCTTT.

The rearrangement joins TRBV30 to TRBJ2-7, with 7 bases identical to TRBD2. CDR3 length: 15 amino acids. V dropped 3 bases and J dropped 0; count of bases not matched to a gene: 8. CDR1 and CDR2 from the germline V gene are GTSNPN and SVGIG (reference sequence). In DNA form, the CDR3 reads TGTGCCTGGAGCCCCTCGCGGGGGAGCTCCTACGAGCAGTACTTC. Translation: CAWSPSRGSSYEQYF.

The chain employs TRBV6-5 and TRBJ2-5; 11 positions match TRBD2. The CDR3 spans 14 residues. CDR1 is MNHEY, CDR2 SVGAGI, per germline. Unmatched junction bases numbered 5, after V lost 6 bases and J lost 5 bases. CDR3 coding DNA: TGTGCCAGCAGATTAGCGGGGGGGCCGGAGACCCAGTACTTC. Translating it yields CASRLAGGPETQYF.

The CDR3 coding sequence is TGTGCCAGCACCCCCGGGGAGATCGGGAACACTGAAGCTTTCTTT. This codes for CASTPGEIGNTEAFF. The chain uses TRBV3-1 (or the pseudogene TRBV3-2) and TRBJ1-1; D unresolved. Germline V gene lookup returns CDR1 LGHDT and CDR2 YNNKEL (reference sequence). The CDR3 loop spans 15 amino acids. Trimming stripped 7 bases from V and 1 base from J, with 16 bases between.

The gene calls are TRBV19 and TRBJ2-5; 7 positions agree with TRBD2. CDR1 and CDR2 from the germline V gene are LNHDA and SQIVND (reference sequence). J gave up 2 bases and V 4 bases, and 7 bases lay outside the gene matches. This CDR3 is built from 15 residues. CDR3 bases: TGTGCCAGTAGTAATCCTAGCGGCGGTCAAGAGACCCAGTACTTC. Protein sequence: CASSNPSGGQETQYF. Supplemented by reference TRBV19 and TRBJ2-5, the full variable domain reads DGGITQSPKYLFRKEGQNVTLSCEQNLNHDAMYWYRQDPGQGLRLIYYSQIVNDFQKGDIAEGYSVSREKKESFPLTVTSAQKNPTAFYLCASSNPSGGQETQYFGPGTRLLVL.

The table lists this clone with a few counts. The chain employs TRBV2 and TRBJ2-7, with D tentatively TRBD1 (5 bases). Trimming stripped 0 bases from V and 3 bases from J, with 9 bases between. The CDR3 extends over 14 amino acids. Germline V lookup: CDR1 SNHLY, CDR2 FYNNEI. The CDR3 nucleotides read TGTGCCAGCAGTGAAGCTACAGGAATCTACGAGCAGTACTTC. Its protein is CASSEATGIYEQYF.

The chain employs TRBV6-5 and TRBJ1-6, with D perhaps TRBD1 (6 bases). Germline V gene sequence: CDR1 MNHEY, CDR2 SVGAGI. The CDR3 is 14 amino acids. Trimming removed 7 bases from V and 7 bases from J, with 14 bases in between. CDR3 in amino acids: CASTWTERNSPLHF. The DNA of the CDR3 is TGTGCCAGCACCTGGACAGAAAGAAATTCACCCCTCCACTTT.

The chain has TRBV30 and TRBJ2-3; TRBD2 aligns across 14 bases. This CDR3 is 15 amino acids long. Germline CDR1 and CDR2: GTSNPN and SVGIG (reference sequence). V lost 5 bases, J lost 4 bases, and 5 bases stayed unmatched. The CDR3 DNA sequence: TGTGCCTGGGGACCGGGACTAGCGGGGGCAGATACGCAGTATTTT. It translates to CAWGPGLAGADTQYF.

This chain joins TRBV18 and TRBJ2-7; 10 bases agree with TRBD2. The germline CDR1 and CDR2 sequences are KGHSH and LQKENI. The CDR3 runs to 12 residues. With V trimmed by 5 bases and J by 5 bases, 0 bases remained unmatched. CDR3 sequence (DNA): TGTGCCAGCTCAGGACTAGCGGACGAGCAGTACTTC. Protein sequence: CASSGLADEQYF. Looking up the rest from reference TRBV18 and TRBJ2-7 gives the full variable domain: NAGVMQNPRHLVRRRGQEARLRCSPMKGHSHVYWYRQLPEEGLKFMVYLQKENIIDESGMPKERFSAEFPKEGPSILRIQQVVRGDSAAYFCASSGLADEQYFGPGTRLTVT.

The V call is TRBV18, the J call TRBJ2-1; TRBD1 is a possible D gene (5 bases). The CDR3 spans 14 residues. Trimming removed 1 base at V and 7 bases at J, with 11 bases between. In germline, CDR1 is KGHSH, CDR2 LQKENI. The CDR3 loop is CASSPLAGLNEQFF. CDR3 nucleotide sequence: TGTGCCAGCTCACCACTAGCAGGGTTGAATGAGCAGTTCTTC.

Written as DNA, the CDR3 is TGTGCCACCGGACGGGATCACTACGAGCAGTACTTC. This translates into CATGRDHYEQYF. The chain joins TRBV25-1 to TRBJ2-7; TRBD2 might be the D (5 bases). The CDR3 sequence is 12 residues long. Trimming took off 10 bases at V and 3 bases at J, with 13 bases between the two ends. Germline V gene data show CDR1 as MGHDK and CDR2 as SYGVNS.

This clone showed up just a few times. The genes are TRBV29-1 and TRBJ1-1, with TRBD1 as a possible D gene (5 bases). In germline, CDR1 is SQVTM, CDR2 ANQGSEA. The CDR3 spans 15 residues. V gave up 0 bases and J gave up 1 base, with 12 bases separating them. CDR3 in DNA: TGCAGCGTTGAAGAAGGGGCAGGGTCGAACACTGAAGCTTTCTTT. Amino acid sequence: CSVEEGAGSNTEAFF.

The V call is TRBV6-2 or TRBV6-3, the J call TRBJ2-1; 9 nucleotides agree with TRBD2. V trimming: 6 bases; J trimming: 10 bases; junction bases outside the gene matches: 10. The CDR3 is 14 residues long. Germline CDR1 MNHEY, CDR2 SVGEGT. This chain's CDR3 is CASSSTSGGREQFF. CDR3 sequence (DNA): TGTGCCAGCAGCTCGACTAGCGGAGGGCGGGAGCAGTTCTTC.

This clone has just one count. V is TRBV7-6 and J is TRBJ2-5; D perhaps matches TRBD1 (6 bases). V was cut by 5 bases and J by 4 bases, with 14 bases left in between. The CDR3 loop spans 14 amino acids. CDR1 is SGHVS and CDR2 is FNYEAQ in the germline V gene. The CDR3 coding sequence is TGTGCCAGCAGCACTACAGGGCTGGGAGAGACCCAGTACTTC. Encoded protein: CASSTTGLGETQYF.

This CDR3 is CASSLIRDNEQFF. The CDR3 DNA reads as TGTGCCAGCAGCTTAATCCGGGACAATGAGCAGTTCTTC. The J gene is TRBJ2-1, the V gene TRBV7-9; D remains ambiguous. Deletions cut 2 bases from V and 5 bases from J, with 7 bases between. The CDR3 has 13 residues. Germline lookup yields CDR1 SEHNR and CDR2 FQNEAQ (reference sequence).